These 18 T cell receptor beta chains share one sample of origin, sequenced in a study of cytomegalovirus exposure and HLA in healthy donors. The PCR made use of 60 Vbeta and 13 Jbeta primers. Assay: immunoSEQ multiplex PCR; the TCRdb copy retains only in-frame clones and omits some. This sample has roughly 200,000 clones, with 73% found just once. Sequenced sample: PBMCs. The receptors originated from a woman under 40 in good health and CMV-seronegative.

The J gene is TRBJ1-5, the V gene TRBV27; 7 bases match TRBD1. CDR3 length equals 12 residues. Germline CDR1 MNHEY, CDR2 SMNVEV (reference sequence). The CDR3 protein is CAIGQGNQPQHF. Here the CDR3 DNA reads TGTGCAATCGGACAGGGCAATCAGCCCCAGCATTTT.

V gene TRBV10-2 combines with J gene TRBJ1-2; no reliable D call. V was clipped by 3 bases and J by 4 bases, with 6 bases between them. CDR3 length: 12 amino acids. CDR1 WSHSY and CDR2 SAAADI come from the germline V gene. CDR3 in amino acids: CASSDRSYGYTF. CDR3 DNA sequence: TGCGCCAGCAGTGACAGAAGCTATGGCTACACCTTC.

CDR3 residues: CASSAGSLTGYTF. The CDR3 bases are TGTGCCAGCAGTGCCGGGAGCTTAACTGGCTACACCTTC. The chain couples TRBV6-5 to TRBJ1-2; D is unclear. V was shortened by 5 bases and J by 7 bases, with 14 bases between the two germline ends. This CDR3 contains 13 residues. Looked up from germline, CDR1 is MNHEY and CDR2 is SVGAGI.

The V gene is TRBV7-2, the J gene TRBJ2-1; TRBD1 matches 7 bases. Germline assignment: CDR1 SGHTA and CDR2 FQGNSA. CDR3 length equals 14 residues. The V segment lost 5 bases and the J segment 6 bases; nucleotides outside the gene matches: 7. This CDR3 is CASSQQTGFNEQFF. The DNA for the CDR3 is TGTGCCAGCAGCCAGCAGACAGGGTTCAATGAGCAGTTCTTC.

V usage is TRBV11-2 and J usage is TRBJ1-2, with no clear D. The CDR3 runs 14 residues. CDR1 SGHAT and CDR2 FQNNGV come from the germline V gene. Deletions cut 0 bases from V and 8 bases from J, with 13 bases between. CDR3 region: CASSLERQATGYTF. Written as DNA, the CDR3 is TGTGCCAGCAGCTTAGAACGCCAGGCAACAGGCTACACCTTC.

The J gene is TRBJ2-1, the V gene TRBV10-3, with TRBD2 as a possible D gene (5 bases). The CDR3 consists of 16 residues. Germline V gene data show CDR1 as ENHRY and CDR2 as SYGVKD. Trimming shortened V by 0 bases and J by 8 bases, and 17 bases separated the two germline ends. The CDR3, as DNA: TGTGCCATCAGTGAGTCCTCGGGGTCCTTAGTCGATGAGCAGTTCTTC. Residues: CAISESSGSLVDEQFF.

The table lists this clone with a few counts. The CDR3 coding sequence is TGTGCCAGCAGCCCGGCAGCGGGGGACACCTACGAGCAGTACTTC. It encodes CASSPAAGDTYEQYF. The V call is TRBV13, the J call TRBJ2-7, with 8 nucleotides matching TRBD2. The germline V gene encodes CDR1 PRHDT and CDR2 FYEKMQ (reference sequence). With V trimmed by 5 bases and J by 2 bases, 8 bases remained unmatched. The CDR3 loop spans 15 amino acids.

The genes are TRBV6-6 and TRBJ1-3; D gene unclear. V was clipped by 2 bases and J by 0 bases, with 11 bases between them. Germline loops: CDR1 MNHNY, CDR2 SVGAGI (reference sequence). The CDR3 runs 16 residues. The CDR3 nucleotides are TGTGCCAGCAGTTACCTAGTCGGGGTCTCTGGAAACACCATATATTTT. Its protein is CASSYLVGVSGNTIYF.

The V gene is TRBV6-6, the J gene TRBJ1-1, with D perhaps matching TRBD1 (5 bases). CDR1 and CDR2 (germline): MNHNY, SVGAGI (reference sequence). There are 15 residues in the CDR3. Deletions cut 4 bases from V and 0 bases from J, with 12 bases between. The chain's CDR3 is CASSSDRNMNTEAFF. CDR3 in DNA: TGTGCCAGCAGTTCCGACAGAAATATGAACACTGAAGCTTTCTTT.

The V call is TRBV7-2, the J call TRBJ1-4; possible D gene TRBD1, 6 bases. V was cut by 5 bases and J by 2 bases, with 12 bases left in between. Germline CDR1 reads SGHTA; CDR2 reads FQGNSA. This CDR3 spans 15 amino acids. The CDR3 loop is CASSPQGSTNEKLFF. DNA for the CDR3: TGTGCCAGCAGCCCCCAGGGGTCGACTAATGAAAAACTGTTTTTT.

This chain links TRBV5-4 with TRBJ2-7; 10 nucleotides line up with TRBD1. CDR3 length: 15 residues. Unmatched junction bases numbered 6, after V lost 0 bases and J lost 6 bases. Per the germline V gene, CDR1 is SGHNT and CDR2 is YYREEE (reference sequence). CDR3 region: CASSLDGTGVLEQYF. Here the CDR3 DNA reads TGTGCCAGCAGCTTGGATGGGACAGGGGTCCTCGAGCAGTACTTC.

The J gene is TRBJ2-2, the V gene TRBV7-3, with D perhaps TRBD1 (6 bases). The CDR3 loop spans 17 amino acids. Trimming stripped 5 bases from V and 5 bases from J, with 21 bases between. Germline V gene sequence: CDR1 SGHTA, CDR2 FQGTGA. The CDR3 nucleotides are TGTGCCAGCAGCCCCCAGACCCAGGGGCTCTTTACCGGGGAGCTGTTTTTT. It encodes CASSPQTQGLFTGELFF. The entire variable domain, with the rest obtained from reference TRBV7-3 and TRBJ2-2, is as follows: GAGVSQTPSNKVTEKGKYVELRCDPISGHTALYWYRQSLGQGPEFLIYFQGTGAADDSGLPNDRFFAVRPEGSVSTLKIQRTERGDSAVYLCASSPQTQGLFTGELFFGEGSRLTVL.

The gene calls are TRBV2 and TRBJ2-2, with TRBD2 as a possible D gene (5 bases). CDR3 length equals 15 residues. With 2 bases removed from V and 2 bases from J, the gap between germline ends came to 9 bases. The V gene's germline CDR1 is SNHLY and CDR2 FYNNEI. This chain's CDR3 is CASSETRPNTGELFF. The CDR3 DNA is TGTGCCAGCAGTGAAACTAGACCTAACACCGGGGAGCTGTTTTTT.

This clone has a single count. The chain joins TRBV19 to TRBJ2-5; tentatively, D is TRBD2 (6 bases). V lost 5 bases, J lost 5 bases, and 12 bases lay in between. The CDR3 has 13 residues. Germline-derived CDR1 and CDR2 are LNHDA and SQIVND (reference sequence). The CDR3 bases are TGTGCCAGTAGTCCGACTAGAGGGGAGACCCAGTACTTC. The encoded protein is CASSPTRGETQYF. Filled out from reference TRBV19 and TRBJ2-5, the complete variable domain reads DGGITQSPKYLFRKEGQNVTLSCEQNLNHDAMYWYRQDPGQGLRLIYYSQIVNDFQKGDIAEGYSVSREKKESFPLTVTSAQKNPTAFYLCASSPTRGETQYFGPGTRLLVL.

The V call is TRBV7-2, the J call TRBJ1-1, with TRBD1 matching 10 bases. The CDR3 is made up of 16 amino acids. CDR1 is SGHTA and CDR2 is FQGNSA in the germline V gene. V was pared by 2 bases and J by 1 base, with 4 bases of the junction left unmatched. DNA for the CDR3: TGTGCCAGCAGCTTAAGACAGGGGGCTAGGAACACTGAAGCTTTCTTT. Protein product: CASSLRQGARNTEAFF.

In its sample, this clone was seen once. The genes are TRBV9 and TRBJ2-7, with TRBD2 matching 8 bases. CDR1 is SGDLS, CDR2 YYNGEE, per germline. The CDR3 is 15 amino acids. After removal of 0 bases from V and 2 bases from J, the junction contained 4 bases not matched to a gene. Here the CDR3 DNA reads TGTGCCAGCAGCGTAGGCAGCGGGAGCCCCTACGAGCAGTACTTC. It translates to CASSVGSGSPYEQYF.

This chain links TRBV19 with TRBJ2-7; D is possibly TRBD2 (5 bases). V lost 4 bases and J 2 bases, leaving 21 bases between the germline ends. The length of the CDR3 is 17 residues. Germline values: CDR1 LNHDA, CDR2 SQIVND (reference sequence). The CDR3 DNA reads as TGTGCCAGTAGTAATCGAGGGCTAGGAAAACTTACCTACGAGCAGTACTTC. It translates to CASSNRGLGKLTYEQYF.

This rearrangement joins TRBV19 to TRBJ1-1; possibly TRBD1 for D (5 bases). The CDR3 consists of 14 residues. Between the trimmed V and J ends, which lost 6 bases and 3 bases, there was a span of 14 bases. Germline V gene data show CDR1 as LNHDA and CDR2 as SQIVND (reference sequence). The CDR3 spells CASSDLGGYTEAFF. The CDR3 DNA sequence: TGTGCCAGTAGCGATTTGGGGGGATACACTGAAGCTTTCTTT.